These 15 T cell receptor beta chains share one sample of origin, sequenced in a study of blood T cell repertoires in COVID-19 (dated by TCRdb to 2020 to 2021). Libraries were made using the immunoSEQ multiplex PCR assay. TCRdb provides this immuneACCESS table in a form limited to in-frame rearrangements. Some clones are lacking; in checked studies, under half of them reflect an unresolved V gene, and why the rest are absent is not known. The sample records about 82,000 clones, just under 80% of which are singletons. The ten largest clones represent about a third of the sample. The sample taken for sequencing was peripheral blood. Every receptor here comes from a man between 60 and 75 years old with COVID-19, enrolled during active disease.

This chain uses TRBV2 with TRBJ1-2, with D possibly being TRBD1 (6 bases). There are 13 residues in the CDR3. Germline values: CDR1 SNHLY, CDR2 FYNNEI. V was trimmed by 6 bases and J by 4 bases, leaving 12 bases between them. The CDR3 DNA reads TGTGCCAGCAGGCAGGGGCGAAGCTATGGCTACACCTTC. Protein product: CASRQGRSYGYTF.

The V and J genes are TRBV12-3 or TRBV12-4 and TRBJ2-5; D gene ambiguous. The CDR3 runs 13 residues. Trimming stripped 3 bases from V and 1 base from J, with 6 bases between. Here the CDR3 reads CASSFRSQETQYF. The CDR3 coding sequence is TGTGCCAGCAGTTTTAGGAGCCAAGAGACCCAGTACTTC.

The chain's CDR3 is CASSVDPQGGSRETQYF. CDR3 bases: TGTGCCAGCAGCGTAGATCCTCAGGGAGGGTCGAGGGAGACCCAGTACTTC. The V gene is TRBV9, the J gene TRBJ2-5, with 7 bases matching TRBD2. Germline CDR1 and CDR2: SGDLS and YYNGEE. V lost 0 bases to trimming and J lost 5 bases; unmatched junction nucleotides: 13. The CDR3 extends over 17 amino acids.

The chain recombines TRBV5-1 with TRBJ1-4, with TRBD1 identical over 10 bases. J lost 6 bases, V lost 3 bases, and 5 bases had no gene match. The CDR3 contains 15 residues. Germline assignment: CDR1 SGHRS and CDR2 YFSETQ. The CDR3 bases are TGCGCCAGCAGCTCCGGGACAGGGGATGATGAAAAACTGTTTTTT. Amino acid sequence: CASSSGTGDDEKLFF. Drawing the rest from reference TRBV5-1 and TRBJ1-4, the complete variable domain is KAGVTQTPRYLIKTRGQQVTLSCSPISGHRSVSWYQQTPGQGLQFLFEYFSETQRNKGNFPGRFSGRQFSNSRSEMNVSTLELGDSALYLCASSSGTGDDEKLFFGSGTQLSVL.

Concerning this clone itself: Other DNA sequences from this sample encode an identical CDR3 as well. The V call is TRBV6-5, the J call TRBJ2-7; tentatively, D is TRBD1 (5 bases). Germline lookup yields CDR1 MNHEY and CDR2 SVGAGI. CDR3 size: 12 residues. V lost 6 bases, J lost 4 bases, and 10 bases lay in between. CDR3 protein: CASRMTAYEQYF. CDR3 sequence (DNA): TGTGCCAGCAGGATGACAGCTTACGAGCAGTACTTC.

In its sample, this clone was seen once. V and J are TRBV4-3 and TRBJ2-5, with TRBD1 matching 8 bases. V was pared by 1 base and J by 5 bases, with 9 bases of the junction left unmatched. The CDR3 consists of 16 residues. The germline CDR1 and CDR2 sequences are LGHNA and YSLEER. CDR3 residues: CASSQGAGQVAETQYF. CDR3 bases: TGCGCCAGCAGCCAAGGGGCGGGACAGGTAGCCGAGACCCAGTACTTC.

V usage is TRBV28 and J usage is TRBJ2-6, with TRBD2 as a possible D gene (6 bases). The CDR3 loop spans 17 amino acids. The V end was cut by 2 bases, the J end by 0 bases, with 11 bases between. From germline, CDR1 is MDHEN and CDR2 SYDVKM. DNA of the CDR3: TGTGCCAGCAGTTTAGGGGGGTCGGGCTCTGGGGCCAACGTCCTGACTTTC. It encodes CASSLGGSGSGANVLTF. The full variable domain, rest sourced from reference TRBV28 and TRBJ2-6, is DVKVTQSSRYLVKRTGEKVFLECVQDMDHENMFWYRQDPGLGLRLIYFSYDVKMKEKGDIPEGYSVSREKKERFSLILESASTNQTSMYLCASSLGGSGSGANVLTFGAGSRLTVL.

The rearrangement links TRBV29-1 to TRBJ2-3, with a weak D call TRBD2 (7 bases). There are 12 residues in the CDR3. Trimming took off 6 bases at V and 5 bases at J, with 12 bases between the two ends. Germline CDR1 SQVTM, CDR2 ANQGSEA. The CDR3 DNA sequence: TGCAGCGTCTTGAGGGGGGGAGATACGCAGTATTTT. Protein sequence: CSVLRGGDTQYF.

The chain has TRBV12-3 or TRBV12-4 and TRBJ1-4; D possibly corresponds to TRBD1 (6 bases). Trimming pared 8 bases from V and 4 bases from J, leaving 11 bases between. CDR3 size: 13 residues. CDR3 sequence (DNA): TGTGCCAGCGGGGACACTTTTAATGAAAAACTGTTTTTT. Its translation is CASGDTFNEKLFF.

CDR3 DNA: TGTGCCAGCAGTTCCCCCACAGGGGGGTCAGATACGCAGTATTTT. Protein sequence: CASSSPTGGSDTQYF. The rearrangement joins TRBV27 to TRBJ2-3; 8 bases match TRBD1. The germline gives CDR1 MNHEY, CDR2 SMNVEV (reference sequence). The CDR3 contains 15 residues. V lost 4 bases, J lost 4 bases, and 7 bases stayed unmatched.

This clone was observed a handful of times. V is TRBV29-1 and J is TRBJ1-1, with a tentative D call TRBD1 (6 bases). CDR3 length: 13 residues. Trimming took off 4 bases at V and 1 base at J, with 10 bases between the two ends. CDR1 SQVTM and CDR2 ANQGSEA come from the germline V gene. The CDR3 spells CSVGSRGNTEAFF. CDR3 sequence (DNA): TGCAGCGTTGGGTCCAGGGGGAACACTGAAGCTTTCTTT.

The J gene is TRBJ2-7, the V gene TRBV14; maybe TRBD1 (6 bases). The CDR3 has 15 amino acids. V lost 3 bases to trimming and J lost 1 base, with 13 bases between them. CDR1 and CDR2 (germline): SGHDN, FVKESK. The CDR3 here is CASSHDVGQSYEQYF. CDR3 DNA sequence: TGTGCCAGCAGCCACGACGTGGGACAATCCTACGAGCAGTACTTC.

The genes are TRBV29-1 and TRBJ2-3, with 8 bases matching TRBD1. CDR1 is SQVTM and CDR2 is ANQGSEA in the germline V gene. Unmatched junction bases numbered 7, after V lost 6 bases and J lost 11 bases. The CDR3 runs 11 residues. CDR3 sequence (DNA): TGCAGCGTCTGGACAGGGATCATGCAGTATTTT. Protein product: CSVWTGIMQYF.

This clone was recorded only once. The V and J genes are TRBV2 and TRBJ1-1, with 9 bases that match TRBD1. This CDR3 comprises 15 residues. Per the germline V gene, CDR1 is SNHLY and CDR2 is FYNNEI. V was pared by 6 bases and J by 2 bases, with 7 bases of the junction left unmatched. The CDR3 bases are TGTGCCAGCAGGGGCGGGACAGGGAGTAACACTGAAGCTTTCTTT. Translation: CASRGGTGSNTEAFF.

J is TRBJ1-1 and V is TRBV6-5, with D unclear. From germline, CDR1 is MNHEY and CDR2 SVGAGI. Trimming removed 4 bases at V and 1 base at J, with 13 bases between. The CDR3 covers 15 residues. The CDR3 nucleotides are TGTGCCAGCAGTTCCTTGGTGATACAGAACACTGAAGCTTTCTTT. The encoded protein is CASSSLVIQNTEAFF.